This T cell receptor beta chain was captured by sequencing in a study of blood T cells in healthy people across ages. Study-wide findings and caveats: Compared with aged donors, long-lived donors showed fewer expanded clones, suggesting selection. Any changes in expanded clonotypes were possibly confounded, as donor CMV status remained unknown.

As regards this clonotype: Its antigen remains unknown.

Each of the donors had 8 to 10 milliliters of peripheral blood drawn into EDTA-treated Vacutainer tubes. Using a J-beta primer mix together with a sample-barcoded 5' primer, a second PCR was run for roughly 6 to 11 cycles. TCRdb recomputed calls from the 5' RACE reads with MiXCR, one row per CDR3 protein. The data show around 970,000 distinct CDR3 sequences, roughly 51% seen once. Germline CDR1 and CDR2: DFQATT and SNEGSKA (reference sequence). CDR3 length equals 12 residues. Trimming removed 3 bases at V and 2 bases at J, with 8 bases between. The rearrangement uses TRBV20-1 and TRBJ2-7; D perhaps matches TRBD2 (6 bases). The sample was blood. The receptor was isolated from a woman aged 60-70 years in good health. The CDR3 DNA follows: TGCAGTGCTAGTGGACTACCCTACGAGCAGTACTTC. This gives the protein CSASGLPYEQYF.